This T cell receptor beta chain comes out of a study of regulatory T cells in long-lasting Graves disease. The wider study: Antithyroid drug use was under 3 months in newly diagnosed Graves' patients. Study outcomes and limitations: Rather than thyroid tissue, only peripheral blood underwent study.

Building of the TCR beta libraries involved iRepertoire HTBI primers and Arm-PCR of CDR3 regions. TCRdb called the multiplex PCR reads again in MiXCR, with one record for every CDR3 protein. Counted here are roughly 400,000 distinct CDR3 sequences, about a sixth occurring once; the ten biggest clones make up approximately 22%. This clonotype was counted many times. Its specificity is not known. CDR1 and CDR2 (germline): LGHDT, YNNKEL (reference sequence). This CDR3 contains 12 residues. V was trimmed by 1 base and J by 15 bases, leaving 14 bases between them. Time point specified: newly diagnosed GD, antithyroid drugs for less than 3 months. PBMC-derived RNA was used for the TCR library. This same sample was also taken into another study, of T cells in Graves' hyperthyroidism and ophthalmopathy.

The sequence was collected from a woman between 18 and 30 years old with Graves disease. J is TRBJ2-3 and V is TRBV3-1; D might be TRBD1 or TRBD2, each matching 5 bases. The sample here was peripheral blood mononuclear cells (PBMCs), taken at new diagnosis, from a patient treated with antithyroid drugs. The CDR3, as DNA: TGTGCCAGCAGCCAAGCCGGGGCCCAATCCTATTTT. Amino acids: CASSQAGAQSYF.